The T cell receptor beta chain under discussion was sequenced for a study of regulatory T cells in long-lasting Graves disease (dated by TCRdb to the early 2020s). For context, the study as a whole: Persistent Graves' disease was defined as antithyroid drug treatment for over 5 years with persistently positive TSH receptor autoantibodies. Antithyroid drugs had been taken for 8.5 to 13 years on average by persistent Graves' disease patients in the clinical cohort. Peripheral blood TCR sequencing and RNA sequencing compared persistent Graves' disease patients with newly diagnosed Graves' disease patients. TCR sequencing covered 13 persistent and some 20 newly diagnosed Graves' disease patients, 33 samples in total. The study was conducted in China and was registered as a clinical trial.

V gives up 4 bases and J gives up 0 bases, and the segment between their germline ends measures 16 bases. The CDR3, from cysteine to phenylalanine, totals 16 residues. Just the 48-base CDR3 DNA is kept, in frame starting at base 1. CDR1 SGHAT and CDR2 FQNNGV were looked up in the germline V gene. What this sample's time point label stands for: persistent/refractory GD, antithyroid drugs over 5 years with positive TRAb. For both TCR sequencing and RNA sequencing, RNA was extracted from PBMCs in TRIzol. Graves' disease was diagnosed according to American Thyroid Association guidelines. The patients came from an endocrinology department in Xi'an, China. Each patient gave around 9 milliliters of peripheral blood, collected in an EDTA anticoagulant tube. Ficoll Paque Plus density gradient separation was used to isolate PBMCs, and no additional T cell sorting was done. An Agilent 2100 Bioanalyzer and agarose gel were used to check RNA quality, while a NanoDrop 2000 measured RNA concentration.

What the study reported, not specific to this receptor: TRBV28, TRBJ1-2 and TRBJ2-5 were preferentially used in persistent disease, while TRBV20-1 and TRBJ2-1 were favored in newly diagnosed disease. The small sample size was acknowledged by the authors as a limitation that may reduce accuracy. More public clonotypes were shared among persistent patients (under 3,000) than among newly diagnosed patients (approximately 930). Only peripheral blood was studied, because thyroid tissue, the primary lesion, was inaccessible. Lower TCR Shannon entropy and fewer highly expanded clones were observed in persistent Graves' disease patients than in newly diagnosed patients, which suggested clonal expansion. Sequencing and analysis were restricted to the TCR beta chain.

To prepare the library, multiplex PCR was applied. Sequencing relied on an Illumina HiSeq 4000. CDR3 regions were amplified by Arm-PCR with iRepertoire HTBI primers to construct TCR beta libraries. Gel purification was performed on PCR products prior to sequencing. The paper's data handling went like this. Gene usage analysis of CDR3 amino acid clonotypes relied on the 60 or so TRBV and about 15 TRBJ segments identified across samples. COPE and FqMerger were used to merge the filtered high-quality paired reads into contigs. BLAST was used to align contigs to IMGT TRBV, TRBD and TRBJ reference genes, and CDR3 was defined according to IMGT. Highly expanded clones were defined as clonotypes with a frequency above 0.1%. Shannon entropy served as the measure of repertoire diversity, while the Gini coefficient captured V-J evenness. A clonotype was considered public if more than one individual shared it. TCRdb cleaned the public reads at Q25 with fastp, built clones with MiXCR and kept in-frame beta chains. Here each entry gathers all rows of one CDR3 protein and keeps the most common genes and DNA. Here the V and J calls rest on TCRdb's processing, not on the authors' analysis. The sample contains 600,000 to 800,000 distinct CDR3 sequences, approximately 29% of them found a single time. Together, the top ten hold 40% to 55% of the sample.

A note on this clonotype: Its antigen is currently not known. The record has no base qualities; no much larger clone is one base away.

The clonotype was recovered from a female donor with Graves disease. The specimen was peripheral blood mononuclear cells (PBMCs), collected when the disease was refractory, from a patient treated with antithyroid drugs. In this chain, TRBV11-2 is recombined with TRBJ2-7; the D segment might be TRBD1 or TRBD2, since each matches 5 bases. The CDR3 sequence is CASSWGKVSDSYEQYF. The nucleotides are TGTGCCAGCAGCTGGGGGAAGGTGTCGGACTCCTACGAGCAGTACTTC.